Presented here are 7 T cell receptor beta chains from one specimen sequenced in a study of PD-1 blockade in classical Hodgkin lymphoma (dated by TCRdb to the early 2020s). Library construction relied on the immunoSEQ multiplex PCR assay. The table comes from immuneACCESS by way of TCRdb, which keeps in-frame sequences with V and J called. Part of the clones is missing from these tables; in studies checked, under half for an unresolved V gene and the rest for unknown reasons. The table for this sample lists fewer than 100,000 clones; 80% to 95% of them were counted only once. The ten biggest clones cover over 2.5% of the sample. This sample's time point label indicates: cycle 1 day 1 (C1D1), immediately before nivolumab initiation. All trial patients had relapsed after autologous stem cell transplantation, with cohorts A, B and C differing in prior brentuximab vedotin exposure. The sequencing used peripheral blood mononuclear cells (PBMCs), collected at baseline. These receptors were taken from a human donor with classical Hodgkin lymphoma.

This chain uses TRBV28 with TRBJ1-2; possibly TRBD1 for D (6 bases). The CDR3 is 14 amino acids. Germline CDR1 is MDHEN and CDR2 is SYDVKM. The V end was cut by 4 bases, the J end by 2 bases, with 11 bases between. The CDR3 spells CASSYRDTNYGYTF. Here the CDR3 DNA reads TGTGCCAGCAGTTATAGGGACACGAACTATGGCTACACCTTC.

The genes are TRBV18 and TRBJ2-3; 8 positions match TRBD2. Trimming at V came to 2 bases and at J to 5 bases, leaving 6 bases not matched to a gene. The CDR3 spans 15 residues. CDR1 and CDR2 (germline): KGHSH, LQKENI. This CDR3 is CASSPAAGVVDTQYF. The CDR3, as DNA: TGTGCCAGCTCACCAGCAGCGGGAGTTGTAGATACGCAGTATTTT.

This clone was detected once. The gene calls are TRBV5-6 and TRBJ1-1, with D possibly TRBD1 on 5 matching bases. Trimming stripped 6 bases from V and 3 bases from J, with 21 bases between. The CDR3 spans 16 residues. The germline CDR1 and CDR2 sequences are SGHDT and YYEEEE. CDR3 protein: CASTTRGVLGDTEAFF. The CDR3 coding sequence is TGTGCCAGCACCACCCGTGGGGTTCTAGGGGACACTGAAGCTTTCTTT.

V gene TRBV13 combines with J gene TRBJ2-5; D unresolved. The CDR3 runs 14 residues. Germline lookup yields CDR1 PRHDT and CDR2 FYEKMQ (reference sequence). V lost 2 bases and J 1 base, leaving 8 bases between the germline ends. The CDR3 DNA follows: TGTGCCAGCAGCTTACGCTCTCGCCAAGAGACCCAGTACTTC. Its protein is CASSLRSRQETQYF.

The gene calls are TRBV28 and TRBJ2-5; D unclear. Germline V gene sequence: CDR1 MDHEN, CDR2 SYDVKM. The V gene lost 5 bases and the J gene lost 2 bases, with 12 bases spanning the gap. The CDR3 runs 14 residues. CDR3 amino acids: CASSPLQNQETQYF. Written as DNA, the CDR3 is TGTGCCAGCAGTCCGCTCCAAAATCAAGAGACCCAGTACTTC.

V is TRBV28 and J is TRBJ1-5, with 8 bases lining up with TRBD1. Per germline, CDR1 MDHEN and CDR2 SYDVKM. The CDR3 runs to 16 residues. Losses at the gene ends were 5 bases for V and 4 bases for J; bases not matched to a gene: 10. CDR3 loop: CASSQAGTGLNQPQHF. The CDR3 nucleotides read TGTGCCAGCAGTCAAGCCGGGACAGGACTTAATCAGCCCCAGCATTTT.

V usage is TRBV4-2 and J usage is TRBJ1-5, with D tentatively TRBD1 (5 bases). The CDR3 extends over 15 amino acids. With 0 bases removed from V and 2 bases from J, the gap between germline ends came to 8 bases. Germline loops: CDR1 LGHNA, CDR2 YNFKEQ. The CDR3 bases are TGTGCCAGCAGCCAAGAGGGGACGGGCAATCAGCCCCAGCATTTT. As protein: CASSQEGTGNQPQHF.